A selection of T cell receptor beta chains follows, all from one sample in a study of T-cell reconstitution after alpha-beta-depleted transplantation in children. TCRdb re-derived calls from the PCR reads in MiXCR, one entry per CDR3 protein. This table has about 510,000 distinct CDR3 sequences, roughly 11% appearing once. The sequencing here drew on PBMCs, mostly from graft donor cells, taken 180 days after TCRalphabeta/CD19-depleted stem cell transplant. These receptor sequences come from a female patient aged 2 to 10 who had a stem cell transplant for aplastic anemia, so the T cells may come from the graft donor. The conserved cysteine and the conserved F or W are not part of the CDR3 here.

j_gene	v_gene	CDR3aa
TRBJ1-1	TRBV24-1	ATSDWQNTEAF
TRBJ2-7	TRBV6-5	ASSYSFDRGILYEQY
TRBJ2-1	TRBV6-1	ASRRDSYNEQF
TRBJ2-7	TRBV3-1	ASSPPMYRSTMQY
TRBJ2-3	TRBV7-9	ASSFPKASANTDTQY
TRBJ2-2	TRBV6-5	ASRRTGVTGELF
TRBJ1-4	TRBV6-1	ASSPSMDPIREKLF
TRBJ2-1	TRBV15	ATSRDGSPENEQF
TRBJ2-7	TRBV18	ASSLPIRGAYEQY
TRBJ2-1	TRBV24-1	ATSEGSGRASYNEQF
TRBJ2-3	TRBV27	ASSPRLAGGSTDTQY
TRBJ2-1	TRBV7-2	ASSAASGAYNEQF
TRBJ2-1	TRBV6-5	ASSYSRVAGWNEQF